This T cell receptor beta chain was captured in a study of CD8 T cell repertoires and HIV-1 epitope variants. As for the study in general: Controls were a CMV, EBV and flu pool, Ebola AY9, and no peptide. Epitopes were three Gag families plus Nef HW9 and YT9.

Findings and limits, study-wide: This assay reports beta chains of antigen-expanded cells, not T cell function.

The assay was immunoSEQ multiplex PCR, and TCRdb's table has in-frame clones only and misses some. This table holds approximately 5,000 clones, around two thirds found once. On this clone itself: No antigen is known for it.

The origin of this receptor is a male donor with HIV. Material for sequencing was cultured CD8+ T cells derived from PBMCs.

The CDR3 reads CASSYSYRGRSYEQYF. In DNA, the CDR3 is TGTGCCAGCAGTTACTCTTATCGGGGAAGATCCTACGAGCAGTACTTC. This chain connects TRBV6-5 to TRBJ2-7, with D possibly TRBD2 on 5 matching bases. CDR3 length: 16 amino acids. CDR1 and CDR2 from the germline V gene are MNHEY and SVGAGI. The V and J ends lost 0 bases and 1 base respectively, with 13 bases between them.